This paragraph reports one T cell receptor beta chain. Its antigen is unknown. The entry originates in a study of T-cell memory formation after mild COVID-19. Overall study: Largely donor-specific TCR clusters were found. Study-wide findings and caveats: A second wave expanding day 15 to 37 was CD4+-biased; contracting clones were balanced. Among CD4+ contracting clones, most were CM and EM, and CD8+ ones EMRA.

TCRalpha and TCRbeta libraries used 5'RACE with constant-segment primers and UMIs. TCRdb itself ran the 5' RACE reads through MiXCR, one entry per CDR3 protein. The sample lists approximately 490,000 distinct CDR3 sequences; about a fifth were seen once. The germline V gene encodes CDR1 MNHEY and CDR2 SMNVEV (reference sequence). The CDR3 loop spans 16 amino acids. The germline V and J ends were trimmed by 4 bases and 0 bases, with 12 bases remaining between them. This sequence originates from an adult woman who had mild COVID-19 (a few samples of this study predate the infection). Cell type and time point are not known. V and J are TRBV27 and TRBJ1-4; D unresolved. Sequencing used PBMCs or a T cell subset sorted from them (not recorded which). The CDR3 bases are TGTGCCAGCAGTTCACAGATGATTTCAACTAATGAAAAACTGTTTTTT. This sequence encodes CASSSQMISTNEKLFF.